This T cell receptor beta chain was sequenced during a study of T cells in Graves' hyperthyroidism and ophthalmopathy. Study in general: Peripheral blood collection took place at initial diagnosis, before any treatment. General observations from the study: Ophthalmopathy was identified by the model a median around 6.3 months ahead of onset.

An absence of ophthalmopathy progression within 18 months meant stable Graves' hyperthyroidism. The CDR3 regions of TCR beta were amplified from RNA transcripts. A first-round RT-PCR of the TCR CDR3 used the HTBI primer set. TCRdb used MiXCR to reprocess the multiplex PCR reads, holding one entry per CDR3 protein. This table has about 400,000 distinct CDR3 sequences, approximately 13% appearing once. CDR3 length: 11 amino acids. Germline CDR1 and CDR2: SGHRS and YFSETQ. The V end was cut by 0 bases, the J end by 10 bases, with 5 bases between. Many counts were recorded for this clonotype. Its matching antigen is unknown.

The sample taken for sequencing was blood. This receptor was taken from a woman between 18 and 29 years old with Graves' hyperthyroidism. The rearrangement links TRBV5-1 to TRBJ2-1; D unresolved. The CDR3 DNA sequence: TGCGCCAGCAGCTTGGTAGGAGAGCAGTTCTTC. Its protein product is CASSLVGEQFF.